This entry is about one TCR beta chain. What it binds is unknown. These data come from a study of T cell responses to AZD1222 COVID-19 vaccine. The data were produced by immunoSEQ multiplex PCR, yet TCRdb's version contains in-frame clones alone and is incomplete. The profile shows 140,000 or so clones, more than 70% of them singletons. Second-dose groups at about 4 or about 12 weeks were pooled. Whole-study findings and limits: The donor group comprised mostly white British people and more females; the analysis possibly underestimated clonal diversity.

Germline V gives CDR1 LNHDA, CDR2 SQIVND (reference sequence). This CDR3 spans 13 amino acids. The V end was cut by 6 bases, the J end by 8 bases, with 16 bases between. V and J are TRBV19 and TRBJ1-2; weak D call: TRBD1 (6 bases). The receptor's source is an adult who received the AZD1222 COVID-19 vaccine. The specimen comprised peripheral blood, sampled 28 days after the second AZD1222 dose. The CDR3 DNA reads TGTGCCAGTAGGTTCGGCAACGGGGGCGGCTACACCTTC. It yields the protein CASRFGNGGGYTF.